This T cell receptor beta chain was captured by sequencing in a study of a mutant IDH1 vaccine in newly diagnosed glioma. Time point of the sample: baseline, week 1 (first vaccination visit). Treatment given: pre-vaccination baseline after standard-of-care therapy. The table came from immunoSEQ multiplex PCR; TCRdb's copy has only in-frame clones and leaves some out. Here the sample spans 50,000 to 65,000 clones, more than 60% being singletons. This clone turned up a few times. Compared with germline, one end of the junction differs, possibly owing to a read error. This TCR came from a woman aged 40 to 50 with glioma. This material consisted of PBMCs, taken from a glioma patient treated with radiotherapy, temozolomide or both.

For the CDR3, the DNA is TGCGCCAGCAGCTTGGGCCCGAGGGGGCTCTTT. As protein: CASSLGPRGLF. V is TRBV5-1 and J is TRBJ1-6; 7 nucleotides agree with TRBD1. The CDR3 is made up of 11 amino acids. Germline V gene data show CDR1 as SGHRS and CDR2 as YFSETQ.